This T cell receptor beta chain was documented in a study of control samples from healthy donors and cancer patients. This clone appeared a single time. J gave up 4 bases and V 4 bases, and 11 bases lay outside the gene matches. Germline-derived CDR1 and CDR2 are SNHLY and FYNNEI. The CDR3 is 17 residues long. Libraries were prepared by immunoSEQ multiplex PCR; TCRdb keeps only in-frame clonotypes and omits some of them. The sample consists of fewer than 150,000 clones, 90% of them appearing once. The receptor was derived from a man aged 18 to 29 in good health. The chain couples TRBV2 to TRBJ2-5; 11 bases fit TRBD1. Material: blood. CDR3: CASSVRDRGYMGETQYF. The CDR3 nucleotides read TGTGCCAGCAGTGTCCGGGACAGGGGGTATATGGGAGAGACCCAGTACTTC.